The 14 T cell receptor beta chains given below trace back to one sample, sequenced in a study of control samples from healthy donors and cancer patients (dated by TCRdb to 2020 to 2021). Library construction relied on the immunoSEQ multiplex PCR assay. TCRdb re-hosts the immuneACCESS table, in-frame sequences only. Its copies lack some clones; in the studies checked, an unresolved V gene accounts for under half of them, and the cause for the rest is not known. This sample comprises approximately 140,000 clones, more than 85% of them detected only once. The ten top clones hold roughly 8.7% of the sample. Sample: blood. All receptors derive from a woman in her 30s in good health.

The chain joins TRBV5-1 to TRBJ1-1; D remains ambiguous. V was cut by 4 bases and J by 6 bases, with 19 bases left in between. Looked up from germline, CDR1 is SGHRS and CDR2 is YFSETQ. This CDR3 has 15 residues. DNA of the CDR3: TGCGCCAGCAGCCGGGGTACGGTAGAAGGGTCTGAAGCTTTCTTT. Its translation is CASSRGTVEGSEAFF.

For this clone: Other nucleotide sequences in the sample specify the same CDR3. This sequence joins TRBV3-1 (or the pseudogene TRBV3-2) and TRBJ1-1; no firm D call. Germline loops: CDR1 LGHDT, CDR2 YNNKEL (reference sequence). V dropped 0 bases and J dropped 8 bases, with 7 bases sitting between them. This CDR3 is 12 amino acids long. CDR3 loop: CASSQDSGEAFF. The CDR3 bases are TGTGCCAGCAGCCAAGATTCTGGCGAAGCTTTCTTT.

The rearrangement joins TRBV28 to TRBJ1-4; the D is unclear. Trimming cost V 3 bases and J 8 bases, with 7 bases left between them. CDR1 and CDR2 from the germline V gene are MDHEN and SYDVKM. CDR3 size: 12 residues. Here the CDR3 DNA reads TGTGCCAGCAGTTTCAGGAAAGAAAAACTGTTTTTT. Its protein is CASSFRKEKLFF.

V and J are TRBV2 and TRBJ1-5; D ambiguous. Germline V gene sequence: CDR1 SNHLY, CDR2 FYNNEI. The V end lost 7 bases, the J end lost 1 base, and 11 bases lay between the germline ends. CDR3 size: 14 residues. CDR3 region: CASTERGSNQPQHF. In nucleotides, the CDR3 is TGTGCCAGCACCGAGCGAGGGAGCAATCAGCCCCAGCATTTT.

The chain uses TRBV7-2 and TRBJ2-3; D unresolved. Germline-derived CDR1 and CDR2 are SGHTA and FQGNSA. This CDR3 has 15 residues. Trimming took off 3 bases at V and 0 bases at J, with 10 bases between the two ends. This CDR3 reads CASSFGPFSTDTQYF. The DNA of the CDR3 is TGTGCCAGCAGCTTTGGACCCTTTAGCACAGATACGCAGTATTTT.

V is TRBV11-2 and J is TRBJ1-4, with 9 bases lining up with TRBD1. Germline V lookup: CDR1 SGHAT, CDR2 FQNNGV. Unmatched junction bases numbered 2, after V lost 1 base and J lost 5 bases. CDR3 length: 15 amino acids. CDR3 nucleotide sequence: TGTGCCAGCAGCTTAGGGGACAGGGCAAATGAAAAACTGTTTTTT. The encoded protein is CASSLGDRANEKLFF.

The chain joins TRBV10-3 to TRBJ2-5, with TRBD1 matching 10 bases. In germline, CDR1 is ENHRY, CDR2 SYGVKD. CDR3 length: 14 amino acids. The ends lost 2 bases at V and 4 bases at J; junction bases unmatched: 1. Written as DNA, the CDR3 is TGTGCCATCAGTGAGGGACAGGGGGGAGAGACCCAGTACTTC. This sequence encodes CAISEGQGGETQYF.

The rearrangement joins TRBV6-5 to TRBJ1-5; D is unresolved. The V gene's germline CDR1 is MNHEY and CDR2 SVGAGI. This CDR3 has 15 amino acids. V was clipped by 2 bases and J by 0 bases, with 8 bases between them. The CDR3 reads CASSYRQDSNQPQHF. The CDR3 DNA sequence: TGTGCCAGCAGTTACAGGCAGGATAGCAATCAGCCCCAGCATTTT.

V is TRBV9 and J is TRBJ1-2, with D possibly TRBD1 on 6 matching bases. Trimming stripped 1 base from V and 7 bases from J, with 17 bases between. This CDR3 has 15 residues. Germline V gene sequence: CDR1 SGDLS, CDR2 YYNGEE. CDR3 nucleotides: TGTGCCAGCAGCGTATCCTCCGGGGAGGGGGGTGGCTACACCTTC. This codes for CASSVSSGEGGGYTF.

V usage is TRBV2 and J usage is TRBJ2-2; 7 bases line up with TRBD2. J gave up 2 bases and V 7 bases, and 7 bases lay outside the gene matches. The CDR3 runs to 15 residues. Germline V gives CDR1 SNHLY, CDR2 FYNNEI. DNA for the CDR3: TGTGCCAGCAATCTGCTAGCGGCCAACACCGGGGAGCTGTTTTTT. This codes for CASNLLAANTGELFF.

This clone has only one observation. The V gene is TRBV11-2, the J gene TRBJ1-1, with D uncertain. The CDR3 extends over 14 amino acids. Germline V lookup: CDR1 SGHAT, CDR2 FQNNGV. Trimming pared 4 bases from V and 4 bases from J, leaving 13 bases between. Written as DNA, the CDR3 is TGTGCCAGCAGCTCCATTCGTCCCGGCACTGAAGCTTTCTTT. Translating gives CASSSIRPGTEAFF. Combining the CDR3 with reference TRBV11-2 and TRBJ1-1 gives the whole variable domain EAGVAQSPRYKIIEKRQSVAFWCNPISGHATLYWYQQILGQGPKLLIQFQNNGVVDDSQLPKDRFSAERLKGVDSTLKIQPAKLEDSAVYLCASSSIRPGTEAFFGQGTRLTVV.

This clone was counted a single time. The gene calls are TRBV6-6 and TRBJ2-1; 11 bases are shared with TRBD2. With V trimmed by 6 bases and J by 8 bases, 12 bases remained unmatched. The CDR3 runs to 16 residues. Germline V gene data show CDR1 as MNHNY and CDR2 as SVGAGI (reference sequence). CDR3 region: CASRPITSGSPDEQFF. Written as DNA, the CDR3 is TGTGCCAGCAGACCCATTACTAGCGGGAGTCCCGATGAGCAGTTCTTC.

This clone has only a few counts. This chain joins TRBV5-1 and TRBJ2-1; 7 bases match TRBD2. The CDR3 runs 16 residues. Germline CDR1 and CDR2: SGHRS and YFSETQ. With V trimmed by 0 bases and J by 0 bases, 3 bases remained unmatched. The CDR3 sequence: CASSLVSGNSYNEQFF. Here the CDR3 DNA reads TGCGCCAGCAGCTTGGTCAGCGGGAACTCCTACAATGAGCAGTTCTTC.

V and J are TRBV5-1 and TRBJ2-7; D is unresolved. Trimming stripped 4 bases from V and 4 bases from J, with 12 bases between. The CDR3 is 13 amino acids. Germline V gives CDR1 SGHRS, CDR2 YFSETQ. The CDR3 DNA sequence: TGCGCCAGCAGCCCCTCGGCCTTGTACGAGCAGTACTTC. As protein: CASSPSALYEQYF.